This record looks at one TCR beta chain sequence and its context. In its sample, this clonotype was seen many times. Its antigen remains unidentified. No per-base quality is available; no much larger clone lies one base away. This entry comes from a study of T cells in Graves' hyperthyroidism and ophthalmopathy (dated by TCRdb to 2018 to 2020). Background on the whole study: Peripheral blood was sampled at the time of initial diagnosis, prior to any treatment. To identify TCR V-J signatures that set the groups apart, the researchers used a discovery cohort of approximately 98 patients, made up of fewer than 50 with Graves' ophthalmopathy and about 55 with stable Graves' hyperthyroidism. An independent validation cohort of around 20 hyperthyroidism patients and 17 patients who later progressed to ophthalmopathy tested prospective prediction of ophthalmopathy. For training and testing, the 100 or so patients in the discovery cohort were randomly divided in a 7:3 ratio. In addition, the study compared T-cell repertoires in thyroid tissue and in blood from several Graves' hyperthyroidism patients. Once sampling was done, hyperthyroidism patients were given methimazole at a starting dose of 30 mg daily, whereas ophthalmopathy patients were given high-dose intravenous methylprednisolone. TCR Vbeta CDR3 sequencing of roughly 140 peripheral blood samples (over 40 ophthalmopathy, over 70 hyperthyroidism and around 17 progressor patients) is reported in the paper. Results and caveats for the whole study, not just this receptor: Blood samples also contained most of the expanded thyroid clonotypes (frequency above 0.001), which suggests that blood repertoires may reflect thyroid immune responses. No statistical method was used to set the sample size in advance, and investigators knew the group allocation. During validation, the model predicted progression to ophthalmopathy a median of approximately 6.5 months ahead of onset, with approximately 70% sensitivity and almost 75% specificity. A 13 V-J signature model separated ophthalmopathy from stable hyperthyroidism, with just over 85% sensitivity and roughly 84% specificity in cross-validation and 80%/75% in testing.

The TCR beta CDR3 regions were amplified from the RNA transcripts. The first round of RT-PCR for the TCR CDR3 was performed with the HTBI primer set and the Qiagen OneStep RT-PCR kit. A second multiplex PCR round built the libraries, followed by size selection and purification. The libraries were sequenced on an Illumina HiSeq2000 using paired-end 100 bp reads. The original pipeline was this. SOAPnuke was used to process the raw data, with reads discarded if the reads contained adapters or uncalled bases, had a mean Phred below 15, or lacked an exact constant-primer or identifier match. High-quality paired reads were merged using COPE v1.2.5, and each unique nucleotide sequence was defined as a clonotype. MiTCR v1.1 was used to align the clonotypes against IMGT TRBV, TRBD and TRBJ reference segments. Only V-J combinations with frequency above 0.0001, covering 99% to 99.2% of repertoires, were analysed. A TCS score was defined as the ratio between F50 (clonal expansion) and ExV (chaos), using BLOSUM62-based TCRdist between CDR3 peptides within each V-J. Welch's t-statistics and random forest reduced several hundred V-J features to about 12, which were used in a naive Bayes classifier (R e1071). TCRdb reworked the public reads: Q25 trimming with fastp, MiXCR clone assembly, productive beta chains retained. Rows merge per CDR3 protein into single entries with the most common DNA and genes. These V and J calls are TCRdb output, not the study's own analysis. Within this sample are 550,000 to 650,000 distinct CDR3 sequences, with about 14% of them counted one time only. Around 5.4% of the sample belongs to the ten largest clones.

Hyperthyroidism patients were newly diagnosed, had a disease duration of under 2 months, and were aged 18 to 65 years. Any patient with an uncontrolled infection, another autoimmune disease, pregnancy or lactation was excluded. Diagnoses relied on clinical symptoms, serum thyroxine and TRAb, thyroid ultrasound and orbital computed tomography. Blood from progressor patients was drawn when they were first diagnosed with hyperthyroidism, before any ophthalmopathy symptoms appeared. PBMCs were isolated from about 10 ml of fresh peripheral blood by Ficoll-Paque density gradient centrifugation. Progressor patients were initially diagnosed with Graves' hyperthyroidism and developed ophthalmopathy during follow-up. Total RNA was extracted using Trizol reagent, and RNA quality was assessed on an Agilent 2100 Bioanalyzer. From a lookup of the germline V gene, CDR1 and CDR2 are MDHEN and SYDVKM. The junction carries 8 bases between V and J, which are trimmed by 6 bases and 6 bases respectively. Inclusive of the bounding cysteine and phenylalanine, the CDR3 is 11 residues long. The read is trimmed to its CDR3 DNA, 33 bases read in frame from base 1.

The sequenced sample was blood. This TCR was recovered from a woman in her thirties with Graves' hyperthyroidism that later progressed to Graves' ophthalmopathy. The sequence joins TRBV28 to TRBJ1-1; confidence is insufficient to name the D gene. CDR3 reads: CASSRLPEAFF. The sequence in DNA is TGTGCCAGCAGCCGACTCCCTGAAGCTTTCTTT.